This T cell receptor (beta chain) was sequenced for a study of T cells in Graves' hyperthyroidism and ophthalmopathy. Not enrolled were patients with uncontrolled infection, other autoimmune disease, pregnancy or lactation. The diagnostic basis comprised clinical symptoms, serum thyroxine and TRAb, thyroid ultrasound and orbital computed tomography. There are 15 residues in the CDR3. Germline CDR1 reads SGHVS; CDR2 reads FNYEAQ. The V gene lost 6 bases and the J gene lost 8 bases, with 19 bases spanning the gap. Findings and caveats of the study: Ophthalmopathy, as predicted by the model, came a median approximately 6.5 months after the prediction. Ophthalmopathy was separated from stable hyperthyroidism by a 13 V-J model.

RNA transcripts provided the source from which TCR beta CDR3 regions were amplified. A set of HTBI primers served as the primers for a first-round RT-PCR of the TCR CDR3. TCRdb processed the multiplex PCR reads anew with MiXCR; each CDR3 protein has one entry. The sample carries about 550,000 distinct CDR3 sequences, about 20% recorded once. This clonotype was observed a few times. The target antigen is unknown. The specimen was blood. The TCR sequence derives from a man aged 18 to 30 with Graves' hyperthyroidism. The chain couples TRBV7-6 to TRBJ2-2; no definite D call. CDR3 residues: CASRENTMAWGELFF. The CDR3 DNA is TGTGCCAGCAGGGAGAATACGATGGCTTGGGGGGAGCTGTTTTTT. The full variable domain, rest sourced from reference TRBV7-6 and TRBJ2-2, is GAGVSQSPRYKVTKRGQDVALRCDPISGHVSLYWYRQALGQGPEFLTYFNYEAQQDKSGLPNDRFSAERPEGSISTLTIQRTEQRDSAMYRCASRENTMAWGELFFGEGSRLTVL.